The 16 T cell receptor beta chains reported below all come from one sample, sequenced in a study of cytomegalovirus exposure and HLA in healthy donors. Clones were sequenced by immunoSEQ multiplex PCR, and TCRdb holds only the in-frame ones, with some missing. The sample contains about 220,000 clones, 88% of which appear only once. Sequenced sample: PBMCs. These receptors were collected from a woman between 18 and 29 years old in good health and CMV-seronegative.

This chain joins TRBV6-5 and TRBJ2-1, with D tentatively TRBD2 (6 bases). Germline CDR1 MNHEY, CDR2 SVGAGI. This CDR3 spans 15 amino acids. V was trimmed by 3 bases and J by 5 bases, leaving 14 bases between them. The CDR3 here is CASSYRPQRDNEQFF. The CDR3, as DNA: TGTGCCAGCAGTTATAGACCCCAGCGGGACAATGAGCAGTTCTTC.

CDR3 bases: TGCGCCAGCAGCTGGGGCGGGAGAGGAGAGACCCAGTACTTC. Protein: CASSWGGRGETQYF. This rearrangement joins TRBV5-1 to TRBJ2-5; 7 nucleotides match TRBD2. CDR3 length: 14 amino acids. Germline V gene lookup returns CDR1 SGHRS and CDR2 YFSETQ. V was pared by 3 bases and J by 4 bases, with 6 bases of the junction left unmatched.

V is TRBV6-6 and J is TRBJ1-1; 8 bases are shared with TRBD1. V trimming: 2 bases; J trimming: 5 bases; junction bases outside the gene matches: 10. Per the germline V gene, CDR1 is MNHNY and CDR2 is SVGAGI (reference sequence). The CDR3 is 16 residues long. The DNA for the CDR3 is TGTGCCAGCAGTTACCTTAAAGACAGGGGATGGACTGAAGCTTTCTTT. Translated, it gives CASSYLKDRGWTEAFF.

The rearrangement uses TRBV5-6 and TRBJ1-1; tentatively, D is TRBD1 (5 bases). CDR3 length equals 12 residues. Germline CDR1 and CDR2: SGHDT and YYEEEE. V was pared by 2 bases and J by 8 bases, with 10 bases between. CDR3 nucleotides: TGTGCCAGCAGCTTAGGGGCAGGGGAAGCTTTCTTT. Amino acids: CASSLGAGEAFF.

This clone was counted only a few times. The chain recombines TRBV6-5 with TRBJ1-5, with D uncertain. V was cut by 0 bases and J by 6 bases, with 6 bases left in between. Germline V CDR1 and CDR2: MNHEY, SVGAGI. The CDR3 has 13 amino acids. The CDR3 nucleotides are TGTGCCAGCAGTTACTCGAGATTTCAGCCCCAGCATTTT. Protein: CASSYSRFQPQHF.

V is TRBV2 and J is TRBJ2-5; TRBD1 matches at 9 bases. The trim removed 6 bases at V and 1 base at J, leaving 12 bases unmatched. The CDR3 has 17 residues. Germline-derived CDR1 and CDR2 are SNHLY and FYNNEI. The CDR3 here is CASSDTTGTGIQETQYF. For the CDR3, the DNA is TGTGCCAGCAGCGACACAACCGGGACAGGGATCCAAGAGACCCAGTACTTC.

This rearrangement joins TRBV6-6 to TRBJ2-3; TRBD2 matches 8 bases. The germline V gene encodes CDR1 MNHNY and CDR2 SVGAGI (reference sequence). The CDR3 runs to 14 residues. Trimming removed 10 bases from V and 3 bases from J; junction bases left unmatched: 9. The CDR3 region has the DNA TGTGCCACCAAAAGCGGGAGTATGACAGATACGCAGTATTTT. It yields the protein CATKSGSMTDTQYF.

The chain has TRBV5-4 and TRBJ2-1, with 8 bases fitting TRBD2. Trimming cost V 1 base and J 13 bases; bases outside gene matches: 4. The CDR3 runs to 12 residues. Germline-derived CDR1 and CDR2 are SGHNT and YYREEE (reference sequence). In DNA form, the CDR3 reads TGTGCCAGCAGCTTGCGGACTAGCCGCCAGTTCTTC. Translated: CASSLRTSRQFF.

The J gene is TRBJ2-7, the V gene TRBV19, with 7 bases fitting TRBD2. Germline CDR1 LNHDA, CDR2 SQIVND (reference sequence). The CDR3 is made up of 15 amino acids. V was pared by 5 bases and J by 4 bases, with 11 bases of the junction left unmatched. CDR3: CASSPSTRRGYEQYF. CDR3 sequence (DNA): TGTGCCAGTAGTCCATCAACAAGGCGGGGGTACGAGCAGTACTTC.

The chain combines TRBV27 with TRBJ2-1; 10 positions match TRBD2. CDR1 and CDR2 (germline): MNHEY, SMNVEV (reference sequence). CDR3 length: 14 residues. Trimming at V came to 5 bases and at J to 7 bases, leaving 5 bases not matched to a gene. In nucleotides, the CDR3 is TGTGCCAGCAGTGCCACTAGCGGGGTGAATGAGCAGTTCTTC. Residues: CASSATSGVNEQFF.

The chain uses TRBV4-1 and TRBJ2-7; D is ambiguous. Looked up from germline, CDR1 is MGHRA and CDR2 is YSYEKL. This CDR3 is 13 amino acids long. Trimming removed 2 bases from V and 6 bases from J, with 11 bases in between. CDR3 sequence (DNA): TGCGCCAGCAGCCAATACGCAATCGGCGAGCAGTACTTC. Translating it yields CASSQYAIGEQYF.

This clone was counted between two and nine times. The rearrangement joins TRBV28 to TRBJ1-2; D ambiguous. CDR1 and CDR2 from the germline V gene are MDHEN and SYDVKM. V lost 7 bases, J lost 6 bases, and 6 bases lay in between. The CDR3 spans 10 residues. CDR3 residues: CASKYNGYTF. CDR3 DNA: TGTGCCAGCAAATATAATGGCTACACCTTC.

The rearrangement uses TRBV19 and TRBJ1-5; D perhaps matches TRBD1 (6 bases). CDR1 and CDR2 (germline): LNHDA, SQIVND (reference sequence). V dropped 6 bases and J dropped 1 base, with 16 bases sitting between them. The CDR3 extends over 16 amino acids. The CDR3 is CASRDRLSWSNQPQHF. DNA for the CDR3: TGTGCCAGTAGAGACAGGCTCTCATGGAGCAATCAGCCCCAGCATTTT.

The chain links TRBV4-1 to TRBJ2-7; 9 bases are shared with TRBD2. The germline gives CDR1 MGHRA, CDR2 YSYEKL. V dropped 1 base and J dropped 2; count of bases not matched to a gene: 6. CDR3 size: 16 residues. CDR3 nucleotides: TGCGCCAGCAGCCAAGCGATTGGACTAGCGACCTACGAGCAGTACTTC. Translation: CASSQAIGLATYEQYF.

V is TRBV7-9 and J is TRBJ2-5, with a weak D call TRBD1 (5 bases). Trimming cost V 2 bases and J 2 bases, with 15 bases left between them. The length of the CDR3 is 16 residues. Germline V gives CDR1 SEHNR, CDR2 FQNEAQ (reference sequence). CDR3 DNA: TGTGCCAGCAGCTTATTGGACAACACCTTACAAGAGACCCAGTACTTC. Encoded protein: CASSLLDNTLQETQYF.

The chain is built from TRBV27 and TRBJ1-5; D may be TRBD1 (5 bases). Between the trimmed V and J ends, which lost 6 bases and 1 base, there was a span of 19 bases. Germline V gene data show CDR1 as MNHEY and CDR2 as SMNVEV (reference sequence). The CDR3 runs 17 residues. The CDR3 nucleotides are TGTGCCAGCAGCAGGGTGGGGCCGCGAGTGAGCAATCAGCCCCAGCATTTT. Amino acid sequence: CASSRVGPRVSNQPQHF.